This TCR beta chain is from a study of monozygotic twins with inflammatory bowel disease. Study results and limitations: Twins with IBD had fewer clonotypes in common with others than healthy twins, particularly during disease activity.

Total RNA from whole blood was isolated with no T cell sorting. Points on this clonotype: Its matching antigen is unknown.

The authors ran two nested PCRs of about 15 and 9 cycles on TCRalpha and TCRbeta cDNA. Reanalyzing the 5' RACE reads, TCRdb keeps one entry per CDR3 protein, without DNA. In total, the table holds 300,000 to 400,000 distinct CDR3 sequences. CDR3 length equals 15 residues. Germline CDR1 is SGHAT and CDR2 is FQNNGV. The rearrangement links TRBV11-2 to TRBJ1-1; the TCRdb D gene call, TRBD1, has no DNA to confirm it. The sequencing input was blood. The clonotype was recovered from a human donor with ulcerative colitis or Crohn's disease, or a healthy co-twin of an affected twin (not recorded which). The CDR3 protein is CASSPRGQGYTEAFF.